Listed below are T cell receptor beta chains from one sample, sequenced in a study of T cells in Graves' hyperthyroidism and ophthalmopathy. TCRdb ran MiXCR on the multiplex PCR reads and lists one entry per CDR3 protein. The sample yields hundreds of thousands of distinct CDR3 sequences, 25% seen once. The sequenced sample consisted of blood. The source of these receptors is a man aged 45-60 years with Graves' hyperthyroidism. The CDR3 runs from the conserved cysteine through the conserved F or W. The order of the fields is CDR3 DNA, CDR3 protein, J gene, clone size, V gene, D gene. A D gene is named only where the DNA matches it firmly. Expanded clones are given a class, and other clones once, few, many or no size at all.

TGTGCCAGCAGCCAAGATCTTTTGGCGGAGAGCTCCTACGAGCAGTACTTC CASSQDLLAESSYEQYF TRBJ2-7 NA TRBV3-1 NA
TGTGCCAGCAGCTTAAGGGAACCGGACAGAGGAACCGAGCAGTACTTC CASSLREPDRGTEQYF TRBJ2-7 NA TRBV7-8 NA
TGTGCCAGCATGCAGGGGTTTCAGCCCCAGCATTTT CASMQGFQPQHF TRBJ1-5 few TRBV28 NA
TGTGCCAGCCGACAGGGGGCAATCACTGAAGCTTTCTTT CASRQGAITEAFF TRBJ1-1 many TRBV12-3/TRBV12-4 TRBD1
TGTGCCAGCAGCACAGGGGGCGCAGAGACCCAGTACTTC CASSTGGAETQYF TRBJ2-5 many TRBV6-1 TRBD1
TGCGCCAGCAGCTGGTGGGTGTCGTCAGATACGCAGTATTTT CASSWWVSSDTQYF TRBJ2-3 many TRBV5-1 NA
TGTGCCATCAGGAACACAGATACGCAGTATTTT CAIRNTDTQYF TRBJ2-3 many TRBV10-3 NA
TGCGCCAGCAGTACGGGGTCGATCGACAATGAGCAGTTCTTC CASSTGSIDNEQFF TRBJ2-1 many TRBV5-1 NA
TGCAGTGCTAACCCACTAGCGGGAGGTCCTGGGTCCTACGAGCAGTACTTC CSANPLAGGPGSYEQYF TRBJ2-7 many TRBV20-1 TRBD2
TGCAGTGCTAGAGATCTTGGCGGGGACGGAGTCTCCTACGAGCAGTACTTC CSARDLGGDGVSYEQYF TRBJ2-7 NA TRBV20-1 NA
TGCAGCGTTGAGGCGGCAGGGAACTATGGCTACACCTTC CSVEAAGNYGYTF TRBJ1-2 NA TRBV29-1 NA
TGTGCCACCAGTGTCGGCGGGAGTGGGGGCAATGAGCAGTTCTTC CATSVGGSGGNEQFF TRBJ2-1 many TRBV24-1 TRBD2
TGTGCCACCAGTGACCCCGACGGGGGCGAGGAGACCCAGTACTTC CATSDPDGGEETQYF TRBJ2-5 many TRBV24-1 NA
TGTGCCAGCAGCCCCAGGGCTACTAGCGGTAACACCGGGGAGCTGTTTTTT CASSPRATSGNTGELFF TRBJ2-2 many TRBV11-2 TRBD2
TGTGCCAGCAGTTTAAATTTGGGGGAGGGTTACAATGAGCAGTTCTTC CASSLNLGEGYNEQFF TRBJ2-1 few TRBV27 TRBD2
TGTGCCAGCAAGGTGGGGTTCCATGAGCAGTTCTTC CASKVGFHEQFF TRBJ2-1 once TRBV2 NA
TGTGCCAGCAGTATGACGGACAGCGGGTCCTACGAGCAGTACTTC CASSMTDSGSYEQYF TRBJ2-7 few TRBV6-1 NA
TGCAGTGCCCAAACTAGCGGGAGGGCGAACTCCTACGAGCAGTACTTC CSAQTSGRANSYEQYF TRBJ2-7 few TRBV20-1 TRBD2
TGTGCCAGCATAGAGGACAGAAACACTGAAGCTTTCTTT CASIEDRNTEAFF TRBJ1-1 many TRBV2 NA
TGTGCCATCAAAGCCGGGGGCAGCTATGGCTACACCTTC CAIKAGGSYGYTF TRBJ1-2 NA TRBV10-3 NA
TGTGCCACCGCTGAGGTCGGCTATGGCTACACCTTC CATAEVGYGYTF TRBJ1-2 NA TRBV28 NA
TGTGCCAGCAGCTTCGGTCAGGATGAGCAGTTCTTC CASSFGQDEQFF TRBJ2-1 few TRBV7-2 NA
TGTGCCACCAGCGGCAGGTTCCACAATCAGCCCCAGCATTTT CATSGRFHNQPQHF TRBJ1-5 few TRBV24-1 NA
TGTGCCAGCAGTTTATCGGGCGGACTATTGGGTGATGAGCAGTTCTTC CASSLSGGLLGDEQFF TRBJ2-1 few TRBV28 NA
TGTGCCAGCACCGGGATGTGGTACAATGAGCAGTTCTTC CASTGMWYNEQFF TRBJ2-1 few TRBV11-3 NA
TGCGCCAGCAGCTCTACAGGGGGCTACAATGAGCAGTTCTTC CASSSTGGYNEQFF TRBJ2-1 few TRBV5-1 TRBD1
TGTGCCAGCAGCCTGGACAGACACAATCAGCCCCAGCATTTT CASSLDRHNQPQHF TRBJ1-5 few TRBV6-1 NA
TGTGCCAGCAGCCGAGAGGCGGGAGAAGGTGTCTGGGACTCCTACAATGAGCAGTTCTTC CASSREAGEGVWDSYNEQFF TRBJ2-1 many TRBV7-6 TRBD2
TGTGCCAGCAGCTTAGTGGGCAGGCAGAGCTCTGGAAACACCATATATTTT CASSLVGRQSSGNTIYF TRBJ1-3 few TRBV11-2 NA
TGTGCCACCAGTGATTACGGACAGGGGGCCAATGAGCAGTTCTTC CATSDYGQGANEQFF TRBJ2-1 NA TRBV24-1 TRBD1
TGCAGTGCTAGAGGGGGAGCGAAAGATACGCAGTATTTT CSARGGAKDTQYF TRBJ2-3 once TRBV20-1 NA
TGCAGCGTAGACACAGGGGGCCTAGGGTACGAGCAGTACTTC CSVDTGGLGYEQYF TRBJ2-7 many TRBV29-1 TRBD1
TGTGCCAGCAGCCAAGTCCAAGTGGGGGAGCAGTTCTTC CASSQVQVGEQFF TRBJ2-1 NA TRBV14 NA
TGTGCCAGCAGTGGAGAGCGCTCTGGGGCCAACGTCCTGACTTTC CASSGERSGANVLTF TRBJ2-6 few TRBV6-1 NA
TGTGCCAGCAGTTTAAGATCCCCGTCGGGAGGGTCCAAAGAGACCCAGTACTTC CASSLRSPSGGSKETQYF TRBJ2-5 NA TRBV27 TRBD2
TGTGCCAGCAGTGAACAGGACAGTTGGGGGTTCGAGCAGTACTTC CASSEQDSWGFEQYF TRBJ2-7 NA TRBV12-3/TRBV12-4 NA
TGCAGCGTTGAAACAAACGCGGGGCAGTTCTTC CSVETNAGQFF TRBJ2-1 few TRBV29-1 NA
TGTGCCAGCAGGGGGACCACCCAGCAATATTCACCCCTCCACTTT CASRGTTQQYSPLHF TRBJ1-6 NA TRBV12-3/TRBV12-4 NA
TGTGCCAGCAGCCACCTCGGGGGAGAAGGATCCTACGAGCAGTACTTC CASSHLGGEGSYEQYF TRBJ2-7 few TRBV27 NA
TGTGCCAGCAGCCGGACTCGGGGGGGCTCCTACGAGCAGTACTTC CASSRTRGGSYEQYF TRBJ2-7 NA TRBV7-9 TRBD2
TGTGCCGTGACGGGAGGCTACGAGCAGTACTTC CAVTGGYEQYF TRBJ2-7 NA TRBV6-2/TRBV6-3 TRBD2
TGTGCCAGCAGCTTACGATCCCAGGGTCAGGAGACCCAGTACTTC CASSLRSQGQETQYF TRBJ2-5 NA TRBV11-3 NA
TGTGCCAGCAGCCGCGGGTGGGGCAGCACGAGCTCCTACGAGCAGTACTTC CASSRGWGSTSSYEQYF TRBJ2-7 many TRBV7-8 NA
TGTGCCTGGAGTCTTGACAGAGGAAACACCATATATTTT CAWSLDRGNTIYF TRBJ1-3 NA TRBV30 NA
TGTGCCAGCAGCCTGGGACGGACTAATGAAAAACTGTTTTTT CASSLGRTNEKLFF TRBJ1-4 few TRBV5-6 NA
TGTGCCAGCAGTTACTCGACAGGGGGAGGCTATGGCTACACCTTC CASSYSTGGGYGYTF TRBJ1-2 NA TRBV6-5 TRBD1
TGTGCCTGGAAGGGGACTAGCGGACTGACCGGGGAGCTGTTTTTT CAWKGTSGLTGELFF TRBJ2-2 few TRBV30 TRBD2
TGTGCCAGCAGCTACGTTGAGCCCTCCTTTAATGAGCAGTTCTTC CASSYVEPSFNEQFF TRBJ2-1 many TRBV7-2 NA
TGTGCCAGCAGCCCCTTGACTAGCGGGAGGACAGATACGCAGTATTTT CASSPLTSGRTDTQYF TRBJ2-3 NA TRBV28 TRBD2
TGTGCCAGCAGTCCACTAGGAGACGTGAACACTGAAGCTTTCTTT CASSPLGDVNTEAFF TRBJ1-1 many TRBV28 NA
TGTGCCAGCAGCCTCGGACAGGGATACTACAATGAGCAGTTCTTC CASSLGQGYYNEQFF TRBJ2-1 NA TRBV9 TRBD1
TGTGCCAGCAGCTTTCGTACTAGCGGTTCCTACGAGCAGTACTTC CASSFRTSGSYEQYF TRBJ2-7 many TRBV7-9 TRBD2
TGTGCCACCAGTGATTTAAGAAGAGACCAGGATGAGCAGTTCTTC CATSDLRRDQDEQFF TRBJ2-1 few TRBV24-1 NA
TGTGCCAGCAGCCAAGCGGATCCCTCAAATACGCAGTATTTT CASSQADPSNTQYF TRBJ2-3 NA TRBV3-1 NA
TGTGCCAGCAAGGATTCAGGGGCCTTCTATGGCTACACCTTC CASKDSGAFYGYTF TRBJ1-2 NA TRBV2 NA
TGTGCCTGGAGTGGGGGACAGGGAGCGTGGGGCTACACCTTC CAWSGGQGAWGYTF TRBJ1-2 few TRBV30 TRBD1
TGTGCCAGCTCACCGACCGCGGGAGGCGGCACAGATACGCAGTATTTT CASSPTAGGGTDTQYF TRBJ2-3 many TRBV18 TRBD2